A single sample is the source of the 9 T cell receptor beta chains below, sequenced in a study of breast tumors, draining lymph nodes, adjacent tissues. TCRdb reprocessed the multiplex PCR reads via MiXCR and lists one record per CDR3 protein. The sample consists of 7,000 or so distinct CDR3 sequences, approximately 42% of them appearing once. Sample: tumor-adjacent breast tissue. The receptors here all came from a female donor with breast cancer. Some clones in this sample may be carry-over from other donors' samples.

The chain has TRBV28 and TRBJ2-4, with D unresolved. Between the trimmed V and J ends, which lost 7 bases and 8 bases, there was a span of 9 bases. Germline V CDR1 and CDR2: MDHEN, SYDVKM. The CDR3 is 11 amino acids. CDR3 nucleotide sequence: TGTGCCAGCACCTCTTACGACATTCAGTACTTC. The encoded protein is CASTSYDIQYF.

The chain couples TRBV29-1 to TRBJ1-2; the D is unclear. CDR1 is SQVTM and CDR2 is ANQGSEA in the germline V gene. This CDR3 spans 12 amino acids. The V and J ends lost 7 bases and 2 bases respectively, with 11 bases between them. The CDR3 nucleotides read TGCAGCGCCCATACCGGGAACTATGGCTACACCTTC. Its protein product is CSAHTGNYGYTF.

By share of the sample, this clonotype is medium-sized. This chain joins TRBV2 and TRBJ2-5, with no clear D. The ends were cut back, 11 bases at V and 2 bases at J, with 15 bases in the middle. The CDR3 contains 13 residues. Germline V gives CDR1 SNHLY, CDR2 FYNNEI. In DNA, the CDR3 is TGTGCCGGGTATACAAGCGAACAAGAGACCCAGTACTTC. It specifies CAGYTSEQETQYF.

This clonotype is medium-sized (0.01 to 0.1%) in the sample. The CDR3 DNA reads as TGCAGTGCTAGGGATTCGACGACCTACAATGAGCAGTTCTTC. Translating gives CSARDSTTYNEQFF. V usage is TRBV20-1 and J usage is TRBJ2-1, with no clear D. Germline CDR1 and CDR2: DFQATT and SNEGSKA (reference sequence). The V and J ends lost 3 bases and 2 bases respectively, with 11 bases between them. The CDR3 covers 14 residues.

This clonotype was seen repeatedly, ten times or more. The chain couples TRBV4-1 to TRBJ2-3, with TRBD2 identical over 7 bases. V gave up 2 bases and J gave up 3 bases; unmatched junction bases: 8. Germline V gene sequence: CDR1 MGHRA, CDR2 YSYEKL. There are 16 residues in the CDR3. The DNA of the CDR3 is TGCGCCAGCAGCCAATGGGGAGGGCGGGCGACAGATACGCAGTATTTT. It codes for CASSQWGGRATDTQYF.

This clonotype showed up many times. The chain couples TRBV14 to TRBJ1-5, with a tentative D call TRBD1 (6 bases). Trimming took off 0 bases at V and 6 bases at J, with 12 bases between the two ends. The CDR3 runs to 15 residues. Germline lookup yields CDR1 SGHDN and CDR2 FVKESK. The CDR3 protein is CASSQEAGETQPQHF. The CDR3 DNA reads TGTGCCAGCAGCCAAGAGGCAGGGGAGACTCAGCCCCAGCATTTT.

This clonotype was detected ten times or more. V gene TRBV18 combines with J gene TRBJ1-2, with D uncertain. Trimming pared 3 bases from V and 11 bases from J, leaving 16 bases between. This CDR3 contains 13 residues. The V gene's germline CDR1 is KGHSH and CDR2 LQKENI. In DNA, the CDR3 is TGTGCCAGCTCACCCTCCGACACTCGGGAATACACCTTC. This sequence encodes CASSPSDTREYTF.

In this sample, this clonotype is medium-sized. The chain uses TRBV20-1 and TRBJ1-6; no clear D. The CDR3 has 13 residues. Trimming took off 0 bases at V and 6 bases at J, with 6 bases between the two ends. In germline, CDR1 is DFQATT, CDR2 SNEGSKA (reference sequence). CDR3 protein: CSARDIVNSPLHF. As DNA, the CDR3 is TGCAGTGCTAGAGATATAGTTAATTCACCCCTCCACTTT.

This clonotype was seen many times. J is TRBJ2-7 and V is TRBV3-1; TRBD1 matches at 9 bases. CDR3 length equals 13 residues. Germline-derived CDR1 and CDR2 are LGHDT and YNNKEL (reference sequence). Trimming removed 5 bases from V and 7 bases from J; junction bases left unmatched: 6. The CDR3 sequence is CASSNRGPWEQYF. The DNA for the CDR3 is TGTGCCAGCAGCAACAGGGGGCCATGGGAGCAGTACTTC.